The T cell receptor (beta chain) described here comes from a study of cytomegalovirus exposure and HLA in healthy donors. This clone is labeled as medium-sized (0.01 to 0.1%). Its target is unknown. The PCR used 60 Vbeta and 13 Jbeta primers. The protocol was immunoSEQ multiplex PCR, while the TCRdb copy is restricted to in-frame clones and leaves out a portion. The table records 95,000 to 150,000 clones, more than 65% of them present only once. Whole-study results and caveats: Evidence from a later analysis indicated that most CMV-associated TCR beta chains looked HLA-restricted. Productive status was seen about 87% or about 30% of the time for most TCR beta V segments in an earlier analysis. A classifier reportedly called cytomegalovirus status with high sensitivity and specificity.

The sample taken for sequencing was PBMCs. The sequence came from a man aged 18 to 30 in good health and CMV-seropositive.

The chain's CDR3 is CASSLDRGLNTEAFF. The CDR3 DNA follows: TGTGCCAGCAGCTTAGACAGGGGATTGAACACTGAAGCTTTCTTT. The chain is built from TRBV5-8 and TRBJ1-1, with TRBD1 matching 8 bases. CDR1 is SGHTS, CDR2 YDEGEE, per germline. V shed 2 bases and J 0 bases; nucleotides not matched to a gene: 3. The CDR3 has 15 amino acids.